A single sample gave rise to the 18 T cell receptor beta chains below, sequenced in a study of blood T cell repertoires in COVID-19. Libraries were prepared by immunoSEQ multiplex PCR; TCRdb keeps only in-frame clonotypes and omits some of them. This sample has about 200,000 clones, with 70% to 90% found just once. The sample consisted of peripheral blood. The source is a man in his 60s with active or convalescent COVID-19.

This chain uses TRBV5-1 with TRBJ2-6; D gene uncertain. The V gene's germline CDR1 is SGHRS and CDR2 YFSETQ. V shed 0 bases and J shed 0 bases, with 4 bases lying between them. This CDR3 spans 15 amino acids. Here the CDR3 reads CASSLGGSGANVLTF. CDR3 in DNA: TGCGCCAGCAGCTTGGGCGGCTCTGGGGCCAACGTCCTGACTTTC.

The genes are TRBV7-2 and TRBJ1-1, with a possible D match to TRBD1 (5 bases). The CDR3 totals 13 residues. Deletions cut 2 bases from V and 5 bases from J, with 9 bases between. The germline V gene has CDR1 SGHTA and CDR2 FQGNSA. CDR3 coding DNA: TGTGCCAGCAGCTTACGGGGGAGGACTGAAGCTTTCTTT. Protein sequence: CASSLRGRTEAFF.

This CDR3 reads CASSLGDRALFSGANVLTF. CDR3 coding DNA: TGTGCCAGCAGCTTGGGGGACAGGGCACTCTTCTCTGGGGCCAACGTCCTGACTTTC. This chain joins TRBV5-6 and TRBJ2-6; 9 bases are a match to TRBD1. CDR1 and CDR2 from the germline V gene are SGHDT and YYEEEE. This CDR3 region has 19 residues. J lost 0 bases, V lost 0 bases, and 7 bases had no gene match.

DNA of the CDR3: TGTGCCATCAGTGGTTTTTTACAACAGGGGGGACCAGATACGCAGTATTTT. This gives the protein CAISGFLQQGGPDTQYF. The genes are TRBV10-3 and TRBJ2-3, with 8 bases fitting TRBD1. The CDR3 runs 17 residues. The junction had 13 bases not matched to a gene; V was cut back by 4 bases and J by 4 bases. Looked up from germline, CDR1 is ENHRY and CDR2 is SYGVKD.

The chain recombines TRBV6-6 with TRBJ2-3, with a possible D match to TRBD2 (5 bases). With 6 bases removed from V and 5 bases from J, the gap between germline ends came to 12 bases. Germline CDR1 MNHNY, CDR2 SVGAGI (reference sequence). CDR3 length: 13 amino acids. CDR3 sequence: CASRIEGGDTQYF. The CDR3 DNA reads TGTGCCAGCAGAATCGAGGGCGGAGATACGCAGTATTTT.

The chain combines TRBV7-2 with TRBJ2-4; 8 bases map to TRBD2. Unmatched junction bases numbered 13, after V lost 8 bases and J lost 7 bases. The CDR3 contains 15 residues. Germline-derived CDR1 and CDR2 are SGHTA and FQGNSA. The CDR3 reads CASSKAGALRNIQYF. The CDR3 DNA reads TGTGCCAGCTCAAAAGCGGGGGCCTTACGGAACATTCAGTACTTC.

The V gene is TRBV19, the J gene TRBJ1-3, with 7 bases fitting TRBD1. Germline V gene sequence: CDR1 LNHDA, CDR2 SQIVND (reference sequence). This CDR3 is built from 15 residues. V dropped 6 bases and J dropped 3; count of bases not matched to a gene: 8. In DNA, the CDR3 is TGTGCCAGTAGAAACGACAGGGCTTTTGGAAACACCATATATTTT. Protein product: CASRNDRAFGNTIYF.

The V call is TRBV14, the J call TRBJ1-2, with D unresolved. Trimming took 5 bases from V and 9 from J, leaving 10 bases between them. Germline V gene sequence: CDR1 SGHDN, CDR2 FVKESK. CDR3 length: 11 residues. The CDR3, as DNA: TGTGCCAGCAGCTGGTACTTGAGCTACACCTTC. The encoded protein is CASSWYLSYTF.

CDR3 residues: CASSDQGRYGYTF. CDR3 sequence (DNA): TGTGCCAGCAGCGACCAGGGAAGGTATGGCTACACCTTC. The chain uses TRBV2 and TRBJ1-2, with a tentative D call TRBD1 (5 bases). This CDR3 has 13 amino acids. V lost 6 bases to trimming and J lost 5 bases, with 13 bases between them. Germline CDR1 SNHLY, CDR2 FYNNEI.

The V and J genes are TRBV5-1 and TRBJ2-2; the D is unclear. The germline V gene has CDR1 SGHRS and CDR2 YFSETQ. CDR3 length: 14 residues. V was shortened by 0 bases and J by 5 bases, with 8 bases between the two germline ends. CDR3 amino acids: CASSLDWATGELFF. In DNA form, the CDR3 reads TGCGCCAGCAGCTTGGATTGGGCTACCGGGGAGCTGTTTTTT.

This chain uses TRBV5-4 with TRBJ1-3, with D unresolved. CDR3 length equals 16 residues. CDR1 is SGHNT, CDR2 YYREEE, per germline (reference sequence). V was shortened by 1 base and J by 0 bases, with 11 bases between the two germline ends. CDR3: CASSLPGRDSGNTIYF. CDR3 in DNA: TGTGCCAGCAGCTTGCCCGGACGGGACTCTGGAAACACCATATATTTT.

DNA for the CDR3: TGCGCCAGCAGTCTTATATCACCTAGTAGTCGGGACACTGAAGCTTTCTTT. This gives the protein CASSLISPSSRDTEAFF. The rearrangement joins TRBV23-1 to TRBJ1-1; D ambiguous. TRBV23-1 carries the ORF label, with uncertain function. Trimming pared 4 bases from V and 3 bases from J, leaving 21 bases between. The CDR3 length is 17 residues.

The chain carries TRBV7-2 and TRBJ2-2; 8 nucleotides agree with TRBD2. Germline V gene lookup returns CDR1 SGHTA and CDR2 FQGNSA. The CDR3 has 15 amino acids. The V segment lost 1 base and the J segment 4 bases; nucleotides outside the gene matches: 2. As DNA, the CDR3 is TGTGCCAGCAGCTTAGATCTAGCGGGCACCGGGGAGCTGTTTTTT. It specifies CASSLDLAGTGELFF.

The chain couples TRBV27 to TRBJ1-3; a possible D gene is TRBD1 (6 bases). Trimming took off 3 bases at V and 0 bases at J, with 12 bases between the two ends. Germline CDR1 reads MNHEY; CDR2 reads SMNVEV (reference sequence). The CDR3 length is 16 residues. The CDR3 DNA sequence: TGTGCCAGCAGTTTGGGACACCCGACCTCTGGAAACACCATATATTTT. Translation: CASSLGHPTSGNTIYF.

The J gene is TRBJ2-7, the V gene TRBV6-5; 7 bases fit TRBD1. This CDR3 contains 13 residues. Germline loops: CDR1 MNHEY, CDR2 SVGAGI. V was pared by 11 bases and J by 2 bases, with 9 bases of the junction left unmatched. CDR3 DNA: TGTGCCGACTGGGGGCAGGGGGCCTACGAGCAGTACTTC. Encoded protein: CADWGQGAYEQYF.

The chain has TRBV7-3 and TRBJ2-5; 9 bases fit TRBD2. V lost 1 base, J lost 4 bases, and 7 bases stayed unmatched. This CDR3 contains 16 residues. Germline CDR1 SGHTA, CDR2 FQGTGA. For the CDR3, the DNA is TGTGCCAGCAGCTTAAACGGACTAGCGAATGCAGAGACCCAGTACTTC. Amino acids: CASSLNGLANAETQYF.

The chain has TRBV6-2 or TRBV6-3 and TRBJ2-2, with 7 bases aligning to TRBD2. V lost 2 bases, J lost 4 bases, and 7 bases stayed unmatched. This CDR3 spans 16 amino acids. CDR1 is MNHEY, CDR2 SVGEGT, per germline. The CDR3 DNA follows: TGTGCCAGCAGTTACCCGAGCGGGGTGGGCACCGGGGAGCTGTTTTTT. Its protein product is CASSYPSGVGTGELFF.

The chain has TRBV6-1 and TRBJ1-6; D perhaps matches TRBD1 (6 bases). Per the germline V gene, CDR1 is MNHNS and CDR2 is SASEGT. The germline V and J ends were trimmed by 0 bases and 7 bases, with 16 bases remaining between them. CDR3 length equals 17 residues. For the CDR3, the DNA is TGTGCCAGCAGTGAAGCTATCGGAGGCGGGGGCAATTCACCCCTCCACTTT. Protein sequence: CASSEAIGGGGNSPLHF.